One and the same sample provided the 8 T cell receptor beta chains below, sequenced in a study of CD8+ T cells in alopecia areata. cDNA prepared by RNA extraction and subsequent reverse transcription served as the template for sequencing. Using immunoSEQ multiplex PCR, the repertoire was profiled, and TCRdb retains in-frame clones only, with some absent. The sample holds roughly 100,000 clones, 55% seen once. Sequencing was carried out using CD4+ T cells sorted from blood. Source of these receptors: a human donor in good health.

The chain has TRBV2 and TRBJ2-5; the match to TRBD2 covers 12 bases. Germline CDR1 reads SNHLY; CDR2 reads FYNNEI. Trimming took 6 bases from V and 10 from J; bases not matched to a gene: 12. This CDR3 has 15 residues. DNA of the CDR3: TGTGCCAGCAGAGAACTAGCGGGGGGCTCAGGGAGCCAGTACTTC. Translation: CASRELAGGSGSQYF.

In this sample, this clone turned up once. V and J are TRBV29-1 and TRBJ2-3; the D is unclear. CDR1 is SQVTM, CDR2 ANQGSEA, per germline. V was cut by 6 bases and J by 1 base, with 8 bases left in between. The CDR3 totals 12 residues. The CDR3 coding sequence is TGCAGCGTCATGACTGGCACAGATACGCAGTATTTT. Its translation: CSVMTGTDTQYF.

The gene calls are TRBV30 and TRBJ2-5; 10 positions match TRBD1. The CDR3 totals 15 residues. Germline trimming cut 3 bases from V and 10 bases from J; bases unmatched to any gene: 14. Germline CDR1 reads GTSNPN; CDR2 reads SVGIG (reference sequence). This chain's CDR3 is CAWRSPGTGAGGQYF. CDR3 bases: TGTGCCTGGAGATCGCCCGGGACAGGGGCGGGCGGCCAGTACTTC.

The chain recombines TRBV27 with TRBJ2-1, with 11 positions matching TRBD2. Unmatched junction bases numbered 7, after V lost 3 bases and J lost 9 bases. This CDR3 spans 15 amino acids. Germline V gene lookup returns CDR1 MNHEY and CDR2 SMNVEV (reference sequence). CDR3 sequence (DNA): TGTGCCAGCAGTTTTTTAGCGGGGGGGCCAGGTGAGCAGTTCTTC. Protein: CASSFLAGGPGEQFF.

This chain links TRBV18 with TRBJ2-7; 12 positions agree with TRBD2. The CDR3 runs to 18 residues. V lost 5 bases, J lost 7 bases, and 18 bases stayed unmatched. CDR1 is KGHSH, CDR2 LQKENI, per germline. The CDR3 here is CASSSVGGGLAGLEEQYF. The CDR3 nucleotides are TGTGCCAGCTCATCGGTTGGGGGCGGACTAGCGGGGCTTGAGGAGCAGTACTTC.

The CDR3 nucleotides read TGTGCCAGCAGCTTCGGAGGGAGCTATAGCACAGATACGCAGTATTTT. This translates into CASSFGGSYSTDTQYF. The J gene is TRBJ2-3, the V gene TRBV7-2; D possibly corresponds to TRBD2 (6 bases). The CDR3 length is 16 residues. Germline CDR1 reads SGHTA; CDR2 reads FQGNSA. Between the trimmed V and J ends, which lost 3 bases and 0 bases, there was a span of 13 bases.

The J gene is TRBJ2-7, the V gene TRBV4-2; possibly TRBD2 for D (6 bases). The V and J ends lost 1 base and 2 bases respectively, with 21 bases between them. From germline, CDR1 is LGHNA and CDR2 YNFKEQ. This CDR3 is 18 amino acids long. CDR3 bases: TGTGCCAGCAGCCAAGTGTCTCCCGTTGGCGGGGCGCCCTACGAGCAGTACTTC. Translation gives CASSQVSPVGGAPYEQYF.

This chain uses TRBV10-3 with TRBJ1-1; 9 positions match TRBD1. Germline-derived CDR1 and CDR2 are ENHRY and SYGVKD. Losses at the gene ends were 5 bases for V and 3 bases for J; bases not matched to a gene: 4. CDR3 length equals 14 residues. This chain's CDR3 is CAISYRQGDTEAFF. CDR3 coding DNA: TGTGCCATCAGTTACAGACAGGGGGACACTGAAGCTTTCTTT.